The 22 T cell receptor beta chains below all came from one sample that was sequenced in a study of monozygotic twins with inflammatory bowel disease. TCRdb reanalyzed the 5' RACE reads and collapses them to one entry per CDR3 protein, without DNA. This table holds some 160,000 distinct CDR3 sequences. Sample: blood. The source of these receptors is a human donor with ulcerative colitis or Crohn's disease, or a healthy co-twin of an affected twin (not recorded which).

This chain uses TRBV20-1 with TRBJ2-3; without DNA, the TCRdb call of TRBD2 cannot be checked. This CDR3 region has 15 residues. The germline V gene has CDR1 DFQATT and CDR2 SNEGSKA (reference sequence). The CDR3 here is CSAMDSGRRTDTQYF.

This CDR3 reads CASSSLGGLAGGEVSPDTQYF. The chain couples TRBV7-9 to TRBJ2-3; the TRBD2 assignment by TCRdb is unverifiable without DNA. The CDR3 extends over 21 amino acids. Germline assignment: CDR1 SEHNR and CDR2 FQNEAQ (reference sequence).

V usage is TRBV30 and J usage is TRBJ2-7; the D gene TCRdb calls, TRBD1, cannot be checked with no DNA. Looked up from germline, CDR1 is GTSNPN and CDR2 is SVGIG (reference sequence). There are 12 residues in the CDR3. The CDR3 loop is CAWAGTSYEQYF.

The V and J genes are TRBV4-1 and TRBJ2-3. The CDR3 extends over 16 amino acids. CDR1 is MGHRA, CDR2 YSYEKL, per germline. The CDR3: CASSQDLLGFTDTQYF.

CDR3 region: CASSWFFNTDTQYF. This chain joins TRBV7-2 and TRBJ2-3. The CDR3 consists of 14 residues. Germline lookup yields CDR1 SGHTA and CDR2 FQGNSA.

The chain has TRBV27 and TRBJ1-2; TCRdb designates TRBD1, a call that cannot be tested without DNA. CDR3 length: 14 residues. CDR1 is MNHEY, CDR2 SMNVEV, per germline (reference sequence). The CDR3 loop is CASSGRDRTYGYTF.

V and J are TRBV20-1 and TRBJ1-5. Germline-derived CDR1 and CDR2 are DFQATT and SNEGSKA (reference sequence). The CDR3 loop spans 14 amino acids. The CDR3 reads CSARDWDSNQPQHF.

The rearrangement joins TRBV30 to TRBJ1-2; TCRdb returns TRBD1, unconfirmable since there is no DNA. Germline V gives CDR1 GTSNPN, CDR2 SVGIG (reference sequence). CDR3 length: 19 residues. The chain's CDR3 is CAWSVVGWGPHPANYGYTF.

CDR3 region: CASSLRARGGDTQYF. The chain has TRBV5-8 and TRBJ2-3; the D call from TCRdb, TRBD1, cannot be confirmed without DNA. Germline loops: CDR1 SGHTS, CDR2 YDEGEE. This CDR3 comprises 15 residues.

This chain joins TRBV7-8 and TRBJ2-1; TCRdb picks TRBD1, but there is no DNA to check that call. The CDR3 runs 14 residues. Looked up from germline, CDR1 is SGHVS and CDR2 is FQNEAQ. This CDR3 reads CASSLGSPRDEQFF.

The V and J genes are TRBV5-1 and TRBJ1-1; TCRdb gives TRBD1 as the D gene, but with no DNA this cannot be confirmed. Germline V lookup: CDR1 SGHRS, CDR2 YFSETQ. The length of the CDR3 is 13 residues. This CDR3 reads CASSRDPNTEAFF. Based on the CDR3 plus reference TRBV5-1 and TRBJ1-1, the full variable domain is KAGVTQTPRYLIKTRGQQVTLSCSPISGHRSVSWYQQTPGQGLQFLFEYFSETQRNKGNFPGRFSGRQFSNSRSEMNVSTLELGDSALYLCASSRDPNTEAFFGQGTRLTVV.

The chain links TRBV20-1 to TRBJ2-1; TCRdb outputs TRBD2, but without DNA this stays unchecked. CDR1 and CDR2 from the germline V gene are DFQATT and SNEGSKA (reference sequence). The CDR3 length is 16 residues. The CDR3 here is CSATNHLAGGAGEQFF.

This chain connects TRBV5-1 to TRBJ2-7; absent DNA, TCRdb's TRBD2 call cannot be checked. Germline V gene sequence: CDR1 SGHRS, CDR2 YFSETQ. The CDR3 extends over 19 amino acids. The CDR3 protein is CASSWGPGLAGGHDYEQYF.

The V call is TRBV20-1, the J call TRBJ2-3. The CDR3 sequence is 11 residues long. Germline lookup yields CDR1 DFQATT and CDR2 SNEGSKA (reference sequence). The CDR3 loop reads CSAREADTQYF.

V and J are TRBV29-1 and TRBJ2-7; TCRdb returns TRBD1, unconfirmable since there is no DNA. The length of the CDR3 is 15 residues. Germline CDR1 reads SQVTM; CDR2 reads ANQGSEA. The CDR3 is CSVEDLGTGVYEQYF.

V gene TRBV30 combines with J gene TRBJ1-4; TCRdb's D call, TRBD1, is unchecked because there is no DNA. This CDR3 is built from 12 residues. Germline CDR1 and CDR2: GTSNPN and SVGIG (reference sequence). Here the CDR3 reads CAWTETGGKLFF.

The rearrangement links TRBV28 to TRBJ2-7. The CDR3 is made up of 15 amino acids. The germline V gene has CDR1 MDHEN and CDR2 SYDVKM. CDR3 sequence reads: CASSLEGISAYEQYF.

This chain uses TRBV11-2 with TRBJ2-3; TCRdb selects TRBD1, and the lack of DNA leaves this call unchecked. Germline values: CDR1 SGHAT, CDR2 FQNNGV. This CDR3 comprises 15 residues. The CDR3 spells CASSLGTGSPGTQYF.

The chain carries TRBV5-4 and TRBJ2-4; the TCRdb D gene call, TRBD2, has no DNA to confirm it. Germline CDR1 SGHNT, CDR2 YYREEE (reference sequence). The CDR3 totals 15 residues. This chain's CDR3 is CASTIWPEVKNIQYF.

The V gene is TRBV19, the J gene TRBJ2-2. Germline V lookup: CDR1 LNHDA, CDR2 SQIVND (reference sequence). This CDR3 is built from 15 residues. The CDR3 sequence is CASSILSVVSGELFF.

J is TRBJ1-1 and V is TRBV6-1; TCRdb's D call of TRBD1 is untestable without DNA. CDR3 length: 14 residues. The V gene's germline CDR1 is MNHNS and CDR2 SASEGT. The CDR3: CASSEASRVTEAFF.

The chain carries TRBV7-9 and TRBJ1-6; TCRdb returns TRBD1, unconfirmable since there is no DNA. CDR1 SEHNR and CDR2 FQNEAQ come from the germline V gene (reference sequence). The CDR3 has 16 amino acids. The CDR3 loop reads CASSLGDRTYNSPLHF.